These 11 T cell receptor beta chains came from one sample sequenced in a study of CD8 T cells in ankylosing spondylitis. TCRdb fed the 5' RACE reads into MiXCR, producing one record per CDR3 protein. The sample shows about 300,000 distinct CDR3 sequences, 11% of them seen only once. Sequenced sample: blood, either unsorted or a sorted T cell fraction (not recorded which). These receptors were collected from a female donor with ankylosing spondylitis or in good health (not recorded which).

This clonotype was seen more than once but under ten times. CDR3 amino acids: CASSLVKAARNFGSYNEQFF. The CDR3 DNA reads TGCGCCAGCAGCTTGGTTAAGGCGGCCAGAAACTTTGGCTCCTACAATGAGCAGTTCTTC. This chain links TRBV5-1 with TRBJ2-1, with D unresolved. The CDR3 covers 20 residues. Germline-derived CDR1 and CDR2 are SGHRS and YFSETQ. Trimming shortened V by 0 bases and J by 0 bases, and 22 bases separated the two germline ends.

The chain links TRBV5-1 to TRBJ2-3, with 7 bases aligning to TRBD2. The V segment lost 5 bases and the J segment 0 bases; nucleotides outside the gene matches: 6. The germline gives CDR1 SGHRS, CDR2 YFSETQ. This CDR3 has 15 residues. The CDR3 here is CASRISGGSTDTQYF. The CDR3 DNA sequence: TGCGCCAGCAGAATCTCCGGGGGGAGCACAGATACGCAGTATTTT.

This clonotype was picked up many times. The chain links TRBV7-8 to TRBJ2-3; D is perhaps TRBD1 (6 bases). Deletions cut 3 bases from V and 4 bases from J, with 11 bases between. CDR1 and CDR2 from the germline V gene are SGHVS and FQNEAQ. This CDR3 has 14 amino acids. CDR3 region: CASSLQGTADTQYF. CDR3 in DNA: TGTGCCAGCAGCTTGCAGGGGACCGCAGATACGCAGTATTTT. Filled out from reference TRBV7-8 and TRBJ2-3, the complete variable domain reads GAGVSQSPRYKVAKRGQDVALRCDPISGHVSLFWYQQALGQGPEFLTYFQNEAQLDKSGLPSDRFFAERPEGSVSTLKIQRTQQEDSAVYLCASSLQGTADTQYFGPGTRLTVL.

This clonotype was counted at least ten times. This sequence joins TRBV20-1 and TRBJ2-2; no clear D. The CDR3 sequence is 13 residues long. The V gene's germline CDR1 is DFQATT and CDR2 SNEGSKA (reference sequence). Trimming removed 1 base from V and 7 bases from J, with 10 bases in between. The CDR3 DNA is TGCAGTGCTAGAGGGCAGTTCGTCGGGGAGCTGTTTTTT. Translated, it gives CSARGQFVGELFF.

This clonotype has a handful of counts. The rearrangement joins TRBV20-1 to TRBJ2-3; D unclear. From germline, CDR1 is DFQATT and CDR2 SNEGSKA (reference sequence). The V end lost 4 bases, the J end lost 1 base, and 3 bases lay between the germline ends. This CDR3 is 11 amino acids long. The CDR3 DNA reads TGCAGTGCTAAGGGCACAGATACGCAGTATTTT. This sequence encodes CSAKGTDTQYF.

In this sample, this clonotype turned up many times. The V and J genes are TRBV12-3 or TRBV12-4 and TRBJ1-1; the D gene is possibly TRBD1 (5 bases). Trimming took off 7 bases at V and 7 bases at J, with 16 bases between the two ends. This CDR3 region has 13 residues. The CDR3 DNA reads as TGTGCCAGCACCTCAAGTTGGGGCTATGAAGCTTTCTTT. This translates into CASTSSWGYEAFF.

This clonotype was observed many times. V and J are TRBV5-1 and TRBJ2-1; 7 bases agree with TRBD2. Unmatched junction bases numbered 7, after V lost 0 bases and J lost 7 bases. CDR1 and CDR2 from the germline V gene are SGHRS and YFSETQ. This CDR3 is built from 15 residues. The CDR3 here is CASSLAGEGGNEQFF. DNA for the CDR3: TGCGCCAGCAGCTTGGCGGGGGAGGGTGGAAATGAGCAGTTCTTC.

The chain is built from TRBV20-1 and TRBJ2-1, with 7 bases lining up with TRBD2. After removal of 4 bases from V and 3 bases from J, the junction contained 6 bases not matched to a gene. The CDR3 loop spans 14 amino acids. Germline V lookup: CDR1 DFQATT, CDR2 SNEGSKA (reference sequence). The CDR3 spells CSAIGLAVYNEQFF. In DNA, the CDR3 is TGCAGTGCTATAGGTCTAGCGGTCTACAATGAGCAGTTCTTC.

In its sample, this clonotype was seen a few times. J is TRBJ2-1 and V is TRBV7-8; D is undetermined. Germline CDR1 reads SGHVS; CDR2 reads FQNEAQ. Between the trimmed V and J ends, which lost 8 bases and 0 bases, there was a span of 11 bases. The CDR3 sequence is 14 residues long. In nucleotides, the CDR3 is TGTGCCAGCGTGTCTACCGGCTCCTACAATGAGCAGTTCTTC. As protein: CASVSTGSYNEQFF.

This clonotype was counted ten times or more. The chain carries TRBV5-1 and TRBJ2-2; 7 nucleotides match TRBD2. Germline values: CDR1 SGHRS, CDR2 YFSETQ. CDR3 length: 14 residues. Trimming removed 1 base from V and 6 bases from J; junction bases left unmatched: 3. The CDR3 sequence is CASSLTSAAGELFF. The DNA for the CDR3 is TGCGCCAGCAGCTTGACTAGCGCCGCCGGGGAGCTGTTTTTT.

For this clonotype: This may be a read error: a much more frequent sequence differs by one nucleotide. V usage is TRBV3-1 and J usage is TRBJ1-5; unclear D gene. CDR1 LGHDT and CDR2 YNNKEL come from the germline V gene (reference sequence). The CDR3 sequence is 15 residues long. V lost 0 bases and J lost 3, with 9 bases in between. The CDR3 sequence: CASSQDWAANQPQHF. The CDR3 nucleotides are TGTGCCAGCAGCCAAGACTGGGCAGCCAATCAGCCCCAGCATTTT.